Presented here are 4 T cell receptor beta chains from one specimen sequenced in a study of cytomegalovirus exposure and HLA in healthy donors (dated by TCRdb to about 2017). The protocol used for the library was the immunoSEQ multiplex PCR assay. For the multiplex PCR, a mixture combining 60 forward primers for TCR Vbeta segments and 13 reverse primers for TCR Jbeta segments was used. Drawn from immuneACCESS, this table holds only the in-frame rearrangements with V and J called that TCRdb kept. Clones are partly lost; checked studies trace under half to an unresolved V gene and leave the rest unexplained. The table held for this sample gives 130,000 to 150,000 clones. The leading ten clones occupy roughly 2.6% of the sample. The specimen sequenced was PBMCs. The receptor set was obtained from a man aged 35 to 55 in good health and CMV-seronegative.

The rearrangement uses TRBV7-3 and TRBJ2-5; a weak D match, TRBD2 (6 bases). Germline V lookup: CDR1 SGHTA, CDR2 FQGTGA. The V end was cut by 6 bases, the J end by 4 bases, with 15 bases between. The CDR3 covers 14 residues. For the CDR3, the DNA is TGTGCCAGCAGGAACCCGGGACTTGCAGAGACCCAGTACTTC. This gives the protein CASRNPGLAETQYF.

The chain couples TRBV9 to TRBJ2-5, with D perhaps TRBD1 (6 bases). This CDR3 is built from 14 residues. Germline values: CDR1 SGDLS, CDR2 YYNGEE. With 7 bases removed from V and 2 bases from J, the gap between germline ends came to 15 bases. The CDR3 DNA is TGTGCCAGCGGCAGGGGACAATTACAAGAGACCCAGTACTTC. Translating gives CASGRGQLQETQYF.

The CDR3 spells CVRSLGPPIADRRLMNTEAFF. The CDR3 nucleotides read TGTGTCAGAAGCTTAGGGCCCCCAATAGCAGACAGGCGGCTCATGAACACTGAAGCTTTCTTT. V is TRBV7-5 and J is TRBJ1-1; TRBD1, the table's D call, was not compared with the DNA. TRBV7-5 is a pseudogene locus. The CDR3 is 21 amino acids.

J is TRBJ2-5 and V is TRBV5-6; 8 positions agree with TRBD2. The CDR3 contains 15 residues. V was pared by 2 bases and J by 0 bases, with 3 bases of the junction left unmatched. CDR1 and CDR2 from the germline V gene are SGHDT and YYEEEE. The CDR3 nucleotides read TGTGCCAGCAGCTTATTGCGGGGGGACCAAGAGACCCAGTACTTC. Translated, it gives CASSLLRGDQETQYF.